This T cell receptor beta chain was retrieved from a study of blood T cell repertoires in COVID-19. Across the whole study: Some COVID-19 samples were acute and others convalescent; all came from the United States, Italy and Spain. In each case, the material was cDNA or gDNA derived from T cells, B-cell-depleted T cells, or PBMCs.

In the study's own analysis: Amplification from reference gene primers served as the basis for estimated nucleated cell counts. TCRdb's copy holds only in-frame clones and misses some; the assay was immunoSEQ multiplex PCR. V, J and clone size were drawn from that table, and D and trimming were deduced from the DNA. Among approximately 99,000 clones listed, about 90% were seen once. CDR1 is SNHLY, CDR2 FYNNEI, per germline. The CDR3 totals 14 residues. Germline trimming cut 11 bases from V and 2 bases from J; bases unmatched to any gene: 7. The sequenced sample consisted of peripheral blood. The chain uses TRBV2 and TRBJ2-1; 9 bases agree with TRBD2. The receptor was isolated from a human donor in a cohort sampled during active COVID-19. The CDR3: CASKGGRAYNEQFF. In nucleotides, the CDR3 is TGTGCCTCAAAGGGCGGGAGGGCCTACAATGAGCAGTTCTTC.